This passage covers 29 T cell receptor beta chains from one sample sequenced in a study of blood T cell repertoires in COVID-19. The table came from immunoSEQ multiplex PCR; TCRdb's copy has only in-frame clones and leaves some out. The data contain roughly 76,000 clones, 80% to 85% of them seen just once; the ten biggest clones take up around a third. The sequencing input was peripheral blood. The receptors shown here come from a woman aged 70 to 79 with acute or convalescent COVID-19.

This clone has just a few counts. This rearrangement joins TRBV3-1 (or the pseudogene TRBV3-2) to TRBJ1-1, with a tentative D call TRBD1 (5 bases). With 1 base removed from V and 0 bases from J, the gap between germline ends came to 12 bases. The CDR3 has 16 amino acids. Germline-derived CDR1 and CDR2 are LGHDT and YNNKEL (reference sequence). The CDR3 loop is CASSQGSTGLNTEAFF. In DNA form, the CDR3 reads TGTGCCAGCAGCCAAGGATCAACAGGATTGAACACTGAAGCTTTCTTT.

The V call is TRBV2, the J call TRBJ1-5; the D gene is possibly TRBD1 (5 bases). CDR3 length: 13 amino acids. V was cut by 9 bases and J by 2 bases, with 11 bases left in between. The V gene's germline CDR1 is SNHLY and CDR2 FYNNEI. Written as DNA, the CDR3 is TGTGCCAGTCAGGGTGGAGGCAATCAGCCCCAGCATTTT. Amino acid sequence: CASQGGGNQPQHF.

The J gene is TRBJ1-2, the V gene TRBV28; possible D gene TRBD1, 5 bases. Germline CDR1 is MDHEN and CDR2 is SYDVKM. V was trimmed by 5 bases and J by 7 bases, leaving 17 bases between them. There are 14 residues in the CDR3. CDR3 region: CASSPPFRVIGYTF. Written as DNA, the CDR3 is TGTGCCAGCAGTCCCCCATTCAGGGTGATTGGCTACACCTTC.

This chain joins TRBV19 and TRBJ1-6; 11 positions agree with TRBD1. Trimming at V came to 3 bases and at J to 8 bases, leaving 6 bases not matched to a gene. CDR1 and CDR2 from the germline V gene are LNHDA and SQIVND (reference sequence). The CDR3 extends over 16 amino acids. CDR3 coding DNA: TGTGCCAGTAGTATGGCCCGGGACAGGGGGGATTCACCCCTCCACTTT. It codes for CASSMARDRGDSPLHF.

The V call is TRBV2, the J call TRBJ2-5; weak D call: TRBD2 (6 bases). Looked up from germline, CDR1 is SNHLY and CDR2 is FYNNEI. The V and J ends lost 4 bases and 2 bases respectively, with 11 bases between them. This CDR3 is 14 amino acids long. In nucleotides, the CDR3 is TGTGCCAGCAGTGTTCTAGCGCTTCAAGAGACCCAGTACTTC. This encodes CASSVLALQETQYF. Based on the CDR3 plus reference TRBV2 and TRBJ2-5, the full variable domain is EPEVTQTPSHQVTQMGQEVILRCVPISNHLYFYWYRQILGQKVEFLVSFYNNEISEKSEIFDDQFSVERPDGSNFTLKIRSTKLEDSAMYFCASSVLALQETQYFGPGTRLLVL.

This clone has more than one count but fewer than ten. The CDR3 DNA reads TGCGCCAGCAGGGACAGGGGGACTAATGAAAAACTGTTTTTT. Protein: CASRDRGTNEKLFF. J is TRBJ1-4 and V is TRBV5-1; 10 positions match TRBD1. There are 14 residues in the CDR3. Looked up from germline, CDR1 is SGHRS and CDR2 is YFSETQ. Unmatched junction bases numbered 0, after V lost 5 bases and J lost 2 bases.

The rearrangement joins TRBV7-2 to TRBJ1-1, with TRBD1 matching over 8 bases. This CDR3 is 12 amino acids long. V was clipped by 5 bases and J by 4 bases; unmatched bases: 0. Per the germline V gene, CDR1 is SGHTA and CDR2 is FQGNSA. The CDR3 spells CASSTGGTEAFF. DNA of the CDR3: TGTGCCAGCAGCACAGGGGGCACTGAAGCTTTCTTT. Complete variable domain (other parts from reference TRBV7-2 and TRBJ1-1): GAGVSQSPSNKVTEKGKDVELRCDPISGHTALYWYRQSLGQGLEFLIYFQGNSAPDKSGLPSDRFSAERTGGSVSTLTIQRTQQEDSAVYLCASSTGGTEAFFGQGTRLTVV.

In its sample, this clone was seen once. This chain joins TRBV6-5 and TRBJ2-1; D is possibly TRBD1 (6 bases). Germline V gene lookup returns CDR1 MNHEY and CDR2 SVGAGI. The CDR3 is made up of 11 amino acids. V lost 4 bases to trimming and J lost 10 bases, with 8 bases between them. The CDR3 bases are TGTGCCAGCAGTTCCCAGGGGGAGCAGTTCTTC. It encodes CASSSQGEQFF.

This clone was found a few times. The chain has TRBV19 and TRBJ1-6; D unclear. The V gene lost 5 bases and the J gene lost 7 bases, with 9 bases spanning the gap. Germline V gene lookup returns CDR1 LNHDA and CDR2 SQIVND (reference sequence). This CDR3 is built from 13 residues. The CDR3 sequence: CASSFTENSPLHF. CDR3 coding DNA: TGTGCCAGTAGTTTTACAGAAAATTCACCCCTCCACTTT.

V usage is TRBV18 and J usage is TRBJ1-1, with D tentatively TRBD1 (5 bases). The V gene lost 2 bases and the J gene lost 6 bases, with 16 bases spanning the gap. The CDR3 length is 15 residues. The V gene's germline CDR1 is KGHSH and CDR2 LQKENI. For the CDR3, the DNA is TGTGCCAGCTCACCAGGGGCTGTCGGATATTCTGAAGCTTTCTTT. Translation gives CASSPGAVGYSEAFF. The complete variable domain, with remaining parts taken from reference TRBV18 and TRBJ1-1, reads NAGVMQNPRHLVRRRGQEARLRCSPMKGHSHVYWYRQLPEEGLKFMVYLQKENIIDESGMPKERFSAEFPKEGPSILRIQQVVRGDSAAYFCASSPGAVGYSEAFFGQGTRLTVV.

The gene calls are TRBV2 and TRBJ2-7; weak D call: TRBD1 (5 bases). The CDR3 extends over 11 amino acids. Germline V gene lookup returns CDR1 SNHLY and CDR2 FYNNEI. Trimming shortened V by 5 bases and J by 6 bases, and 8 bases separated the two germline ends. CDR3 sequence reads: CASSRQSEQYF. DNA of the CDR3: TGTGCCAGCAGTCGACAGAGCGAGCAGTACTTC.

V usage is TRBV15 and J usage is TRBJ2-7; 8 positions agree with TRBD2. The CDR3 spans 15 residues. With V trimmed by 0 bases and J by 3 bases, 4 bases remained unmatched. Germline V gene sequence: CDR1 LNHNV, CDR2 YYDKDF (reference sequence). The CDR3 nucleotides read TGTGCCACCAGCAGAGACCGGGGACTAGGCTACGAGCAGTACTTC. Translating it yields CATSRDRGLGYEQYF.

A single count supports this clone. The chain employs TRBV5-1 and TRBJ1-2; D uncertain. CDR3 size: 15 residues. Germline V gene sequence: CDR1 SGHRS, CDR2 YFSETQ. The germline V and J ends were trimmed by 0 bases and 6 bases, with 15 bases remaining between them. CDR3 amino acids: CASSLDPGTLDGYTF. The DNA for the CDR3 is TGCGCCAGCAGCTTGGATCCAGGTACATTGGATGGCTACACCTTC.

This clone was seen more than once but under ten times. The CDR3 spells CASSVQGVNHQPQHF. The CDR3 nucleotides are TGCGCCAGCAGCGTTCAGGGGGTTAATCATCAGCCCCAGCATTTT. The chain links TRBV10-2 to TRBJ1-5; 7 nucleotides agree with TRBD1. V was clipped by 6 bases and J by 5 bases; unmatched bases: 10. This CDR3 has 15 residues. Germline loops: CDR1 WSHSY, CDR2 SAAADI.

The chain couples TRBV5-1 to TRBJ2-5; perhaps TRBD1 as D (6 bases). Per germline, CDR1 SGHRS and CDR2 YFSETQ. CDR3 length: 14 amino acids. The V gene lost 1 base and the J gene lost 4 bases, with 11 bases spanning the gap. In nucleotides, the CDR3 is TGCGCCAGCAGCTTGACAGGGCGAGGAGAGACCCAGTACTTC. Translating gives CASSLTGRGETQYF.

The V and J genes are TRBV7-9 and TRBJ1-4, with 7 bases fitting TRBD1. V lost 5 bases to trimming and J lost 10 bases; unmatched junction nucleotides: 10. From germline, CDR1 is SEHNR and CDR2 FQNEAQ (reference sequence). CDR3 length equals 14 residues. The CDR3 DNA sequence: TGTGCCAGCAGCCGGGACAGTCGATTCGGAAAACTGTTTTTT. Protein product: CASSRDSRFGKLFF. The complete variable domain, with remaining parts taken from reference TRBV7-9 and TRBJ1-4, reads DTGVSQNPRHKITKRGQNVTFRCDPISEHNRLYWYRQTLGQGPEFLTYFQNEAQLEKSRLLSDRFSAERPKGSFSTLEIQRTEQGDSAMYLCASSRDSRFGKLFFGSGTQLSVL.

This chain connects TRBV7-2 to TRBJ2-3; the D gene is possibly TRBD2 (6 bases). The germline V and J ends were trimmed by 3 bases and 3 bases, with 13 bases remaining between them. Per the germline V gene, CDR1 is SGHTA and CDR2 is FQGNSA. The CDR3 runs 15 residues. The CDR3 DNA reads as TGTGCCAGCAGCTTGTCGGGAGCAACTACAGATACGCAGTATTTT. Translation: CASSLSGATTDTQYF.

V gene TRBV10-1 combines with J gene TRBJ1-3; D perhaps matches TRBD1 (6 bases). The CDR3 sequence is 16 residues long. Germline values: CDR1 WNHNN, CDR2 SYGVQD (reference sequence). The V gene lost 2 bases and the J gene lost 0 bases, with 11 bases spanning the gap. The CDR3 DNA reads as TGCGCCAGCAGTGAGGTGGACAGAAACTCTGGAAACACCATATATTTT. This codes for CASSEVDRNSGNTIYF.

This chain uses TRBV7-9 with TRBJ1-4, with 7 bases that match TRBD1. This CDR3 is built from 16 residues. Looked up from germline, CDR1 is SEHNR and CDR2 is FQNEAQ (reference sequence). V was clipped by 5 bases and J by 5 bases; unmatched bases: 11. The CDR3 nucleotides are TGTGCCAGCAGCCCGACAGGGTTCTTTGAAAATGAAAAACTGTTTTTT. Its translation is CASSPTGFFENEKLFF.

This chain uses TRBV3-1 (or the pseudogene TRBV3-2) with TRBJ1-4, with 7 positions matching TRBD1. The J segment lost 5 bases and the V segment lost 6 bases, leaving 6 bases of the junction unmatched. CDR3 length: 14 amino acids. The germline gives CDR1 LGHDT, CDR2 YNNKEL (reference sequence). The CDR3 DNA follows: TGTGCCAGCAGTCGACAGGGTTTCAATGAAAAACTGTTTTTT. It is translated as CASSRQGFNEKLFF.

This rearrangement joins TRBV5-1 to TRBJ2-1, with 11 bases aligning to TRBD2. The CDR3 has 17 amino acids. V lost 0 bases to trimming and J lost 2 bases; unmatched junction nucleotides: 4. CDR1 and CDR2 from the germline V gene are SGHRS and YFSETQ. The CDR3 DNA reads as TGCGCCAGCAGCTTGGGACTAGCGGGGATAACCTACAATGAGCAGTTCTTC. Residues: CASSLGLAGITYNEQFF.

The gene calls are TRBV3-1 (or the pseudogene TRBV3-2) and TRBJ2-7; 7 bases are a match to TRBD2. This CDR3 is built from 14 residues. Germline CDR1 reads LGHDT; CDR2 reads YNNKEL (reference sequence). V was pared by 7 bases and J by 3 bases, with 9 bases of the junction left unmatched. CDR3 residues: CASTQTSSGYEQYF. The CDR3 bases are TGTGCCAGCACCCAGACTAGCTCCGGCTACGAGCAGTACTTC.

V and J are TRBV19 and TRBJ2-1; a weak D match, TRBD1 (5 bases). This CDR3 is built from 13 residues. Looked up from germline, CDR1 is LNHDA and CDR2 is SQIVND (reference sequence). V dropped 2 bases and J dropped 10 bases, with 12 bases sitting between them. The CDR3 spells CASSIQGIGEQFF. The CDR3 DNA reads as TGTGCCAGTAGTATACAGGGAATAGGAGAGCAGTTCTTC.

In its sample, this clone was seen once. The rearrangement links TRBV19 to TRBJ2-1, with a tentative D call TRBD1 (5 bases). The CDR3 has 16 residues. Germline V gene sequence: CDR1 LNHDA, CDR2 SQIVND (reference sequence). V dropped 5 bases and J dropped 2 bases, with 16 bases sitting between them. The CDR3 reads CASSPPRRGAYNEQFF. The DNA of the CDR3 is TGTGCCAGTAGTCCTCCTAGAAGGGGCGCCTACAATGAGCAGTTCTTC.

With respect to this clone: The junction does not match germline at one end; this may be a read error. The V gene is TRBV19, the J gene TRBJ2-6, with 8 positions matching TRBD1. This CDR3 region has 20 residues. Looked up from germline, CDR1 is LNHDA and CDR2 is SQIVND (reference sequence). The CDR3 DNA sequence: TGTGCTAGTAGTATAGATCGAGGAGGCAGGGGGCTGTCTGGGGCCAACGTCCTGACTTTC. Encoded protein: CASSIDRGGRGLSGANVLTF. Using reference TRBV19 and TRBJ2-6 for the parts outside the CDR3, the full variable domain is DGGITQSPKYLFRKEGQNVTLSCEQNLNHDAMYWYRQDPGQGLRLIYYSQIVNDFQKGDIAEGYSVSREKKESFPLTVTSAQKNPTAFYLCASSIDRGGRGLSGANVLTFGAGSRLTVL.

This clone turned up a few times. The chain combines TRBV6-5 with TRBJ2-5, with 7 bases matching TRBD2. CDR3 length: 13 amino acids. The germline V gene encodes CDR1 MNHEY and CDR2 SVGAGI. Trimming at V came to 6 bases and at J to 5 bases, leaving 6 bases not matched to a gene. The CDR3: CASRGGNWETQYF. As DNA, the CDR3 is TGTGCCAGCAGGGGGGGGAATTGGGAGACCCAGTACTTC.

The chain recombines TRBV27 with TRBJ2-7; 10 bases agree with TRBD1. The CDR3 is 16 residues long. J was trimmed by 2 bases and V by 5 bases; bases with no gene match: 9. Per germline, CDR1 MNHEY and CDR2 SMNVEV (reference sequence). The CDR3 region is CASSRRWTGGTYEQYF. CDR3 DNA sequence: TGTGCCAGCAGTAGGCGATGGACAGGGGGTACCTACGAGCAGTACTTC.

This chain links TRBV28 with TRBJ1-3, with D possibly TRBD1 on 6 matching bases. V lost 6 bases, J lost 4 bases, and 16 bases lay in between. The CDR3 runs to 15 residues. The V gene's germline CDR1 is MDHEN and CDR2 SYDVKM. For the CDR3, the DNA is TGTGCCAGCAGCCCGAATACAGGGCTCGGAAACACCATATATTTT. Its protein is CASSPNTGLGNTIYF.

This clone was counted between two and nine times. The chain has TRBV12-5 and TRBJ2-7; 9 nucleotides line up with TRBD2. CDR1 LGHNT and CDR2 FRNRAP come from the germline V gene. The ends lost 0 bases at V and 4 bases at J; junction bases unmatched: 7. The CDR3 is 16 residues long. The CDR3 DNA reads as TGTGCTAGTGGTTTGGTACTAGCTAGCGGGATGTACGAGCAGTACTTC. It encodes CASGLVLASGMYEQYF.